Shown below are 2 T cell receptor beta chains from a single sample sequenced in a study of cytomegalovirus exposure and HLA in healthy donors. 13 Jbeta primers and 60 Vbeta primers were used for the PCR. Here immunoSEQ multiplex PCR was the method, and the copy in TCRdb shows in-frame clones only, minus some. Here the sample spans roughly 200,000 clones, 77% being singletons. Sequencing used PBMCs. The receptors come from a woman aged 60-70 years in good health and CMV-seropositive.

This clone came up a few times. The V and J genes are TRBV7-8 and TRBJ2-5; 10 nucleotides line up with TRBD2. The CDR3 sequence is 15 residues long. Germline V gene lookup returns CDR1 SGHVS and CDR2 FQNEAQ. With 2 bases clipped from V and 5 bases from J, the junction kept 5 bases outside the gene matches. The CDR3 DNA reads TGTGCCAGCAGCTTACAAGCGGGGGGGTGGGAGACCCAGTACTTC. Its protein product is CASSLQAGGWETQYF.

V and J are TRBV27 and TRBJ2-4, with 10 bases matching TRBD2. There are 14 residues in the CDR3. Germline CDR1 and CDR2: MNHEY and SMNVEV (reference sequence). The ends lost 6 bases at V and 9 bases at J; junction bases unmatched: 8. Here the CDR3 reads CASRPAAGGGIQYF. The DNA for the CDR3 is TGTGCCAGCAGACCCGCAGCGGGAGGGGGCATTCAGTACTTC.